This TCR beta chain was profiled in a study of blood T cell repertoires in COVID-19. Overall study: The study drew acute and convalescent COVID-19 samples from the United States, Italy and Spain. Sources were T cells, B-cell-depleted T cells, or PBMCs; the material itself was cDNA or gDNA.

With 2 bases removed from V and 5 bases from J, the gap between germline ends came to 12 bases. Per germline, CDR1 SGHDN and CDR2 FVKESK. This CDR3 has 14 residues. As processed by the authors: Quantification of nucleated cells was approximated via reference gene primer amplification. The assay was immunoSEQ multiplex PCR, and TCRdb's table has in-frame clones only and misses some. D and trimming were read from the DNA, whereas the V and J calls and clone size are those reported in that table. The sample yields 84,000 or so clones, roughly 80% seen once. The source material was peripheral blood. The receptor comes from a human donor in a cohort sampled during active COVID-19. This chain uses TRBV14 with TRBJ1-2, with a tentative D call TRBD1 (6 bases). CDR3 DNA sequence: TGTGCCAGCAGCCAACAGGGGAATGGGTATGGCTACACCTTC. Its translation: CASSQQGNGYGYTF. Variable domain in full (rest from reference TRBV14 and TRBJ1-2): EAGVTQFPSHSVIEKGQTVTLRCDPISGHDNLYWYRRVMGKEIKFLLHFVKESKQDESGMPNNRFLAERTGGTYSTLKVQPAELEDSGVYFCASSQQGNGYGYTFGSGTRLTVV.